The 17 T cell receptor beta chains below all came from one sample that was sequenced in a study of T cell responses to AZD1222 COVID-19 vaccine. The protocol was immunoSEQ multiplex PCR, while the TCRdb copy is restricted to in-frame clones and leaves out a portion. Seen here are 130,000 to 150,000 clones, around nine tenths observed once, and the top ten hold over 1.5%. The sample consisted of peripheral blood, taken on day 0 of AZD1222 vaccination. These receptors came from an adult in good health.

The rearrangement uses TRBV7-9 and TRBJ1-5; maybe TRBD1 (5 bases). The CDR3 sequence is 13 residues long. Germline CDR1 is SEHNR and CDR2 is FQNEAQ (reference sequence). Trimming pared 3 bases from V and 6 bases from J, leaving 9 bases between. The CDR3 nucleotides read TGTGCCAGCAGCTTGGGGGAGGGTCAGCCCCAGCATTTT. Protein product: CASSLGEGQPQHF.

The chain is built from TRBV3-1 (or the pseudogene TRBV3-2) and TRBJ2-7, with 9 bases aligning to TRBD1. Trimming cost V 1 base and J 3 bases; bases outside gene matches: 4. Germline CDR1 LGHDT, CDR2 YNNKEL (reference sequence). The CDR3 is made up of 15 amino acids. CDR3 in DNA: TGTGCCAGCAGCCAAGGGACAGGGGTCGTCTACGAGCAGTACTTC. It encodes CASSQGTGVVYEQYF.

This chain connects TRBV15 to TRBJ1-3; possible D gene TRBD1, 5 bases. CDR3 length: 14 amino acids. V dropped 3 bases and J dropped 0 bases, with 6 bases sitting between them. The germline V gene encodes CDR1 LNHNV and CDR2 YYDKDF (reference sequence). CDR3 sequence: CATSSDSSGNTIYF. The DNA for the CDR3 is TGTGCCACCAGCAGCGACAGCTCTGGAAACACCATATATTTT.

The chain combines TRBV7-9 with TRBJ1-3, with TRBD1 identical over 7 bases. The CDR3 runs to 15 residues. The trim removed 2 bases at V and 2 bases at J, leaving 3 bases unmatched. From germline, CDR1 is SEHNR and CDR2 FQNEAQ (reference sequence). In nucleotides, the CDR3 is TGTGCCAGCAGCTTAAACAGGGGAGCTGGAAACACCATATATTTT. Amino acids: CASSLNRGAGNTIYF.

The sample holds a few counts of this clone. Within the sample, other DNA sequences also encode this same CDR3. The genes are TRBV6-1 and TRBJ1-1, with unresolved D. V was trimmed by 2 bases and J by 1 base, leaving 5 bases between them. The CDR3 sequence is 13 residues long. CDR1 and CDR2 from the germline V gene are MNHNS and SASEGT. The CDR3 sequence: CASSERENTEAFF. The CDR3 DNA reads TGTGCCAGCAGTGAAAGGGAGAACACTGAAGCTTTCTTT.

The chain recombines TRBV2 with TRBJ1-5; no clear D gene. In germline, CDR1 is SNHLY, CDR2 FYNNEI. The CDR3 sequence is 14 residues long. Trimming left V 5 bases short and J 1 base short, with 9 bases between. The CDR3 sequence is CASSIAGSNQPQHF. The CDR3 DNA follows: TGTGCCAGCAGTATTGCGGGGAGCAATCAGCCCCAGCATTTT.

Of note for this clone: The sample has other DNA sequences that encode this CDR3 too. The chain carries TRBV4-2 and TRBJ2-7; no reliable D call. The CDR3 has 14 residues. The V and J ends lost 1 base and 0 bases respectively, with 7 bases between them. CDR1 LGHNA and CDR2 YNFKEQ come from the germline V gene. The CDR3 DNA is TGTGCCAGCAGCCAAGGGCTCCACTCCTACGAGCAGTACTTC. It yields the protein CASSQGLHSYEQYF.

The CDR3 is CASSVLAGEDTQYF. The DNA of the CDR3 is TGCGCCAGCAGTGTGCTAGCGGGAGAAGATACGCAGTATTTT. The chain has TRBV4-1 and TRBJ2-3; 10 nucleotides match TRBD2. Germline V gene sequence: CDR1 MGHRA, CDR2 YSYEKL. Losses at the gene ends were 6 bases for V and 5 bases for J; bases not matched to a gene: 5. This CDR3 contains 14 residues.

This chain links TRBV9 with TRBJ1-1; 10 bases line up with TRBD1. This CDR3 comprises 14 residues. After removal of 0 bases from V and 6 bases from J, the junction contained 2 bases not matched to a gene. Per germline, CDR1 SGDLS and CDR2 YYNGEE. The CDR3 loop is CASSVGDRGPEAFF. CDR3 DNA: TGTGCCAGCAGCGTAGGGGACAGGGGCCCTGAAGCTTTCTTT.

The chain carries TRBV5-8 and TRBJ1-2; TRBD1 aligns across 10 bases. Trimming removed 0 bases from V and 8 bases from J; junction bases left unmatched: 1. This CDR3 contains 13 residues. The germline V gene has CDR1 SGHTS and CDR2 YDEGEE. The CDR3, as DNA: TGTGCCAGCAGCTTGGGGGACAGGGGCGGCTACACCTTC. Residues: CASSLGDRGGYTF.

The chain carries TRBV15 and TRBJ1-5; the D gene is possibly TRBD1 (5 bases). CDR3 length equals 14 residues. The germline V gene has CDR1 LNHNV and CDR2 YYDKDF (reference sequence). V was shortened by 8 bases and J by 3 bases, with 14 bases between the two germline ends. CDR3 coding DNA: TGTGCCACCTCAAAGGGGCAGACCAATCAGCCCCAGCATTTT. Its translation is CATSKGQTNQPQHF.

This clone was seen a single time. The V and J genes are TRBV5-5 and TRBJ1-5; tentatively, D is TRBD1 (6 bases). The CDR3 length is 14 residues. From germline, CDR1 is SGHKS and CDR2 YYEKEE (reference sequence). The ends were cut back, 2 bases at V and 1 base at J, with 7 bases in the middle. The CDR3, as DNA: TGTGCCAGCAGCTTTAGGGGGAGCAATCAGCCCCAGCATTTT. Translated: CASSFRGSNQPQHF.

This clone has just one count. V usage is TRBV5-1 and J usage is TRBJ2-2; the D is unclear. The germline V gene encodes CDR1 SGHRS and CDR2 YFSETQ. There are 15 residues in the CDR3. The ends were cut back, 3 bases at V and 1 base at J, with 10 bases in the middle. For the CDR3, the DNA is TGCGCCAGCAGCTCTTTACCGGGGAACACCGGGGAGCTGTTTTTT. Translation gives CASSSLPGNTGELFF.

This chain connects TRBV7-9 to TRBJ1-2; D remains ambiguous. This CDR3 contains 14 residues. Trimming took 5 bases from V and 4 from J, leaving 14 bases between them. The V gene's germline CDR1 is SEHNR and CDR2 FQNEAQ (reference sequence). In DNA, the CDR3 is TGTGCCAGCAGCCTGGGAGTGGCAGGCTATGGCTACACCTTC. It encodes CASSLGVAGYGYTF.

This clone was seen once. The rearrangement joins TRBV5-1 to TRBJ2-4; D is uncertain. V was cut by 0 bases and J by 6 bases, with 7 bases left in between. In germline, CDR1 is SGHRS, CDR2 YFSETQ. The CDR3 is made up of 13 amino acids. Written as DNA, the CDR3 is TGCGCCAGCAGCTTGGGCTGGGGAAACATTCAGTACTTC. It codes for CASSLGWGNIQYF.

In this sample, this clone turned up a few times. V is TRBV5-4 and J is TRBJ1-6; TRBD1 might be the D (5 bases). Trimming shortened V by 4 bases and J by 9 bases, and 14 bases separated the two germline ends. Germline V gives CDR1 SGHNT, CDR2 YYREEE (reference sequence). The CDR3 extends over 14 amino acids. The CDR3 DNA reads as TGTGCCAGCAGCAGGCGGGGCTCGGCTTCACCCCTCCACTTT. Amino acid sequence: CASSRRGSASPLHF.

This chain connects TRBV10-3 to TRBJ2-7; a weak D match, TRBD2 (5 bases). Germline loops: CDR1 ENHRY, CDR2 SYGVKD. This CDR3 is 13 amino acids long. Trimming removed 4 bases from V and 7 bases from J, with 14 bases in between. CDR3 in amino acids: CAISASPVREQYF. In DNA form, the CDR3 reads TGTGCCATCAGTGCTAGCCCAGTTAGGGAGCAGTACTTC.